This T cell receptor (beta chain) appears in the sequencing data of a study of OX40 agonist ivuxolimab in advanced cancers. For the study at large: Ivuxolimab was delivered to patients intravenously every 2 weeks at doses spanning 0.01 to 10 mg/kg.

Clones were sequenced by immunoSEQ multiplex PCR, and TCRdb holds only the in-frame ones, with some missing. The data show about 25,000 clones, 75% to 85% seen once. Enrollment shut out patients with autoimmune disease history or systemic immunosuppression. This receptor was taken from an adult with an advanced solid tumor such as melanoma, head and neck, liver or kidney cancer. The specimen comprised CD4+ or CD8+ T cells sorted from blood, sampled in a trial of the OX40 agonist ivuxolimab.

The CDR3 here is CASSKTSGRADTQYF. As DNA, the CDR3 is TGTGCCAGTAGTAAGACTAGCGGGAGGGCAGATACGCAGTATTTT. The chain uses TRBV19 and TRBJ2-3; 14 bases agree with TRBD2. Trimming cost V 4 bases and J 4 bases; bases outside gene matches: 1. CDR3 length: 15 residues. The germline gives CDR1 LNHDA, CDR2 SQIVND (reference sequence). Together with reference TRBV19 and TRBJ2-3, the CDR3 gives the full variable domain: DGGITQSPKYLFRKEGQNVTLSCEQNLNHDAMYWYRQDPGQGLRLIYYSQIVNDFQKGDIAEGYSVSREKKESFPLTVTSAQKNPTAFYLCASSKTSGRADTQYFGPGTRLTVL.